This T cell receptor beta chain was profiled in a study of cytomegalovirus exposure and HLA in healthy donors. The study's findings and limits: A classifier reportedly called cytomegalovirus status with high sensitivity and specificity. An analysis that was carried out later associated 15,000 to 20,000 TCR beta sequences with HLA alleles at 0.05 false discovery rate. As a later analysis showed, a missense DCLRE1C variant was linked to trimming of TCR beta V- and J-genes.

The V and J ends lost 3 bases and 3 bases respectively, with 9 bases between them. This CDR3 is 14 amino acids long. Germline CDR1 reads KGHSH; CDR2 reads LQKENI. With respect to this clone: Its antigen remains unidentified.

PCR employed 60 Vbeta and 13 Jbeta primers. Assay: immunoSEQ multiplex PCR; the TCRdb copy retains only in-frame clones and omits some. This table holds fewer than 350,000 clones, around 90% found once. This cohort consisted of healthy bone marrow donors. Sequencing input: PBMCs. The TCR sequence derives from a woman under 30 in good health and CMV-seronegative. V and J are TRBV18 and TRBJ1-5, with a possible D match to TRBD1 (6 bases). The CDR3 nucleotides are TGTGCCAGCTCACCCGGACAGTTCAATCAGCCCCAGCATTTT. Its translation: CASSPGQFNQPQHF.